These 20 T cell receptor beta chains were sequenced from one sample in a study of Ad26.COV2.S vaccination and SARS-CoV-2 variants. Specified treatment: around 19 received Ad26.COV2.S at low or high dose, single or two shots; 5 received placebo; per-sample allocation not given. Repertoires come from day 63 after the first vaccine or placebo injection. Profiled with immunoSEQ multiplex PCR; TCRdb holds only in-frame clones, not every one. The table shows around 320,000 clones, with around four fifths occurring only once. This specimen was peripheral blood, taken in a trial of Ad26.COV2.S vaccine versus placebo. The receptors stem from a person aged 18-65 years who received the Ad26.COV2.S COVID-19 vaccine or a placebo.

The CDR3 DNA is TGTGCCAGCAGCTTAGACGGACAGAACCAAGAGACCCAGTACTTC. Translated, it gives CASSLDGQNQETQYF. This chain joins TRBV11-3 and TRBJ2-5; TRBD1 is a possible D gene (6 bases). V lost 0 bases to trimming and J lost 0 bases, with 8 bases between them. Germline CDR1 and CDR2: SGHNT and YENEEA. The CDR3 has 15 residues.

This chain joins TRBV6-5 and TRBJ2-7, with 10 bases aligning to TRBD1. CDR1 MNHEY and CDR2 SVGAGI come from the germline V gene. The CDR3 covers 13 residues. V was clipped by 9 bases and J by 6 bases; unmatched bases: 8. In DNA, the CDR3 is TGTGCCAGTCTCACGGGGGACAGGGGCGAGCAGTACTTC. This codes for CASLTGDRGEQYF.

This clone has a handful of counts. The V call is TRBV7-2, the J call TRBJ1-4; TRBD1 matches 9 bases. The CDR3 has 16 residues. Per the germline V gene, CDR1 is SGHTA and CDR2 is FQGNSA. Unmatched junction bases numbered 9, after V lost 5 bases and J lost 5 bases. Here the CDR3 DNA reads TGTGCCAGCAGCGGGACTGAGACAGGGGGGAATGAAAAACTGTTTTTT. The encoded protein is CASSGTETGGNEKLFF. Complete variable domain (other parts from reference TRBV7-2 and TRBJ1-4): GAGVSQSPSNKVTEKGKDVELRCDPISGHTALYWYRQSLGQGLEFLIYFQGNSAPDKSGLPSDRFSAERTGGSVSTLTIQRTQQEDSAVYLCASSGTETGGNEKLFFGSGTQLSVL.

V and J are TRBV19 and TRBJ2-4; D not certain. Germline values: CDR1 LNHDA, CDR2 SQIVND (reference sequence). This CDR3 is built from 15 residues. Trimming pared 4 bases from V and 4 bases from J, leaving 14 bases between. CDR3 DNA sequence: TGTGCCAGTAGTAAAAGAAGGCAGGATAAAAACATTCAGTACTTC. It is translated as CASSKRRQDKNIQYF.

The rearrangement joins TRBV7-9 to TRBJ1-1, with D unclear. Between the trimmed V and J ends, which lost 1 base and 1 base, there was a span of 7 bases. CDR1 SEHNR and CDR2 FQNEAQ come from the germline V gene (reference sequence). There are 14 residues in the CDR3. CDR3 DNA: TGTGCCAGCAGCTTAGGGGCAGGGAACACTGAAGCTTTCTTT. Its protein is CASSLGAGNTEAFF.

The V gene is TRBV5-1, the J gene TRBJ2-7; a weak D match, TRBD2 (5 bases). Trimming left V 0 bases short and J 2 bases short, with 9 bases between. The CDR3 is made up of 14 amino acids. The germline V gene encodes CDR1 SGHRS and CDR2 YFSETQ. The CDR3 spells CASSLEGAPYEQYF. Here the CDR3 DNA reads TGCGCCAGCAGCTTGGAGGGAGCCCCCTACGAGCAGTACTTC. Looking up the rest from reference TRBV5-1 and TRBJ2-7 gives the full variable domain: KAGVTQTPRYLIKTRGQQVTLSCSPISGHRSVSWYQQTPGQGLQFLFEYFSETQRNKGNFPGRFSGRQFSNSRSEMNVSTLELGDSALYLCASSLEGAPYEQYFGPGTRLTVT.

V usage is TRBV2 and J usage is TRBJ1-5, with D unclear. The ends were cut back, 8 bases at V and 1 base at J, with 9 bases in the middle. The CDR3 runs to 13 residues. The germline V gene encodes CDR1 SNHLY and CDR2 FYNNEI. CDR3 in amino acids: CASAPGSNQPQHF. The CDR3, as DNA: TGTGCCAGCGCACCGGGGAGCAATCAGCCCCAGCATTTT.

V is TRBV12-3 or TRBV12-4 and J is TRBJ1-1; tentative D call: TRBD1 (5 bases). Trimming stripped 7 bases from V and 0 bases from J, with 6 bases between. The CDR3 covers 12 residues. CDR3 residues: CASKGVNTEAFF. The CDR3 DNA reads as TGTGCCAGCAAAGGGGTGAACACTGAAGCTTTCTTT.

The chain carries TRBV2 and TRBJ1-2; a weak D match, TRBD1 (5 bases). The CDR3 runs to 14 residues. Trimming stripped 9 bases from V and 0 bases from J, with 14 bases between. Germline V gene data show CDR1 as SNHLY and CDR2 as FYNNEI. CDR3 sequence reads: CASRQIPANYGYTF. In nucleotides, the CDR3 is TGTGCCAGTCGACAGATCCCAGCTAACTATGGCTACACCTTC.

The chain employs TRBV25-1 and TRBJ1-5, with TRBD1 matching over 7 bases. The CDR3 has 15 amino acids. Germline-derived CDR1 and CDR2 are MGHDK and SYGVNS. With V trimmed by 1 base and J by 3 bases, 3 bases remained unmatched. Here the CDR3 reads CASSESTGANQPQHF. CDR3 coding DNA: TGTGCCAGCAGTGAATCCACAGGGGCCAATCAGCCCCAGCATTTT.

Note on this clone: Other nucleotide sequences from this sample produce the same CDR3. The chain employs TRBV28 and TRBJ2-7; no clear D. The CDR3 is made up of 14 amino acids. Germline V lookup: CDR1 MDHEN, CDR2 SYDVKM. V was clipped by 2 bases and J by 0 bases, with 8 bases between them. Here the CDR3 DNA reads TGTGCCAGCAGTTTACTGGGTCACTCCTACGAGCAGTACTTC. Its translation: CASSLLGHSYEQYF.

The V call is TRBV28, the J call TRBJ2-7, with 8 bases that match TRBD2. The CDR3 is 12 residues long. Germline CDR1 reads MDHEN; CDR2 reads SYDVKM. The ends lost 6 bases at V and 8 bases at J; junction bases unmatched: 6. The CDR3 nucleotides are TGTGCCAGCAGCCGGGGGGGCTGGAAGCAGTACTTC. Translated: CASSRGGWKQYF.

As to this clone: In the same sample, other DNA sequences code for this CDR3. The chain joins TRBV5-1 to TRBJ2-3; D is perhaps TRBD1 or TRBD2 (5 bases each). Germline loops: CDR1 SGHRS, CDR2 YFSETQ. The CDR3 sequence is 14 residues long. V was cut by 4 bases and J by 0 bases, with 9 bases left in between. In DNA, the CDR3 is TGCGCCAGCAGCGTCGGGGCTAGCACAGATACGCAGTATTTT. It encodes CASSVGASTDTQYF.

This clone showed up just once. The chain joins TRBV4-2 to TRBJ2-3; 8 bases are a match to TRBD2. This CDR3 has 14 residues. Germline values: CDR1 LGHNA, CDR2 YNFKEQ. Losses at the gene ends were 6 bases for V and 0 bases for J; bases not matched to a gene: 2. CDR3 protein: CASRAGESTDTQYF. CDR3 nucleotide sequence: TGTGCCAGCAGAGCGGGGGAGAGCACAGATACGCAGTATTTT.

V usage is TRBV19 and J usage is TRBJ1-6, with D unresolved. CDR1 LNHDA and CDR2 SQIVND come from the germline V gene (reference sequence). Deletions cut 6 bases from V and 9 bases from J, with 6 bases between. This CDR3 has 11 residues. The CDR3 DNA follows: TGTGCCAGTAGGCCCCTTTCACCCCTCCACTTT. Residues: CASRPLSPLHF.

The chain carries TRBV11-3 and TRBJ2-3; the match to TRBD2 covers 7 bases. The CDR3 is 16 amino acids. The germline CDR1 and CDR2 sequences are SGHNT and YENEEA. V shed 5 bases and J 2 bases; nucleotides not matched to a gene: 10. CDR3 DNA: TGTGCCAGCAGCCGCGCGCTTCTAGCGGACACAGATACGCAGTATTTT. This encodes CASSRALLADTDTQYF. Using reference TRBV11-3 and TRBJ2-3 for the parts outside the CDR3, the full variable domain is EAGVVQSPRYKIIEKKQPVAFWCNPISGHNTLYWYLQNLGQGPELLIRYENEEAVDDSQLPKDRFSAERLKGVDSTLKIQPAELGDSAVYLCASSRALLADTDTQYFGPGTRLTVL.

V is TRBV30 and J is TRBJ1-6, with unresolved D. Trimming cost V 4 bases and J 7 bases, with 14 bases left between them. The CDR3 contains 14 residues. Germline V CDR1 and CDR2: GTSNPN, SVGIG (reference sequence). The CDR3, as DNA: TGTGCCTGGACTGGAGGGAGCAGGAATTCACCCCTCCACTTT. This sequence encodes CAWTGGSRNSPLHF.

V and J are TRBV11-3 and TRBJ1-2, with D unclear. Germline CDR1 is SGHNT and CDR2 is YENEEA. Deletions cut 5 bases from V and 6 bases from J, with 10 bases between. The CDR3 contains 12 residues. The DNA of the CDR3 is TGTGCCAGCAGCGGGCCAAAAGATGGCTACACCTTC. Encoded protein: CASSGPKDGYTF.

The rearrangement links TRBV5-1 to TRBJ2-5, with 10 bases matching TRBD2. Germline assignment: CDR1 SGHRS and CDR2 YFSETQ. V lost 6 bases to trimming and J lost 1 base; unmatched junction nucleotides: 6. CDR3 length equals 15 residues. CDR3 DNA: TGCGCCAGCACCTACCTAGCGGGGGCCCAAGAGACCCAGTACTTC. It translates to CASTYLAGAQETQYF. Complete variable domain (other parts from reference TRBV5-1 and TRBJ2-5): KAGVTQTPRYLIKTRGQQVTLSCSPISGHRSVSWYQQTPGQGLQFLFEYFSETQRNKGNFPGRFSGRQFSNSRSEMNVSTLELGDSALYLCASTYLAGAQETQYFGPGTRLLVL.

The chain has TRBV19 and TRBJ2-5; D is ambiguous. Germline-derived CDR1 and CDR2 are LNHDA and SQIVND (reference sequence). V was clipped by 1 base and J by 1 base, with 10 bases between them. The CDR3 loop spans 15 amino acids. The DNA for the CDR3 is TGTGCCAGTAGTATAGGTTCGCAGTTCCAAGAGACCCAGTACTTC. Translation gives CASSIGSQFQETQYF.